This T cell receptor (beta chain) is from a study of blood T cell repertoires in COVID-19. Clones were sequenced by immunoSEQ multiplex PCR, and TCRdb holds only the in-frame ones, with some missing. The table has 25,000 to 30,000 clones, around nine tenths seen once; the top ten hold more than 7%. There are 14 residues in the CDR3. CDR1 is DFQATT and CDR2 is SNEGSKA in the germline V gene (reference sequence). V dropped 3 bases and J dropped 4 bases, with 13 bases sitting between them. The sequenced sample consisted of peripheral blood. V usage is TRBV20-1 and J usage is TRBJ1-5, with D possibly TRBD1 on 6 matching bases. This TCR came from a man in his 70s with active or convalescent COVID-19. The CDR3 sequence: CSASGGLQNQPQHF. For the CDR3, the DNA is TGCAGTGCTAGTGGGGGCCTCCAGAATCAGCCCCAGCATTTT.